This T cell receptor beta chain was identified in a study of blood T cells in healthy people across ages. General study points: When set beside aged donors, long-lived donors presented more naive CD4+ cells and higher diversity.

PCR was performed a second time for about 6 to 11 cycles using a sample-barcoded 5' primer and a J-beta primer mix. Every molecule of cDNA carried a tag from a template-switch adaptor with 12 random nucleotides. TCRdb recomputed calls from the 5' RACE reads with MiXCR, one row per CDR3 protein. This table has 450,000 to 700,000 distinct CDR3 sequences, 25% to 30% appearing once. In its sample, this clonotype was seen many times. Its cognate antigen is unknown. The CDR3 is 14 amino acids. V trimming: 2 bases; J trimming: 8 bases; junction bases outside the gene matches: 8. The V gene's germline CDR1 is SGHTA and CDR2 FQGTGA. The donors, all healthy, were Caucasians living in Russia, aged roughly 6 to 90. Samples each yielded at least 5.5 micrograms of total RNA.

V is TRBV7-3 and J is TRBJ1-2; 7 bases agree with TRBD1. Material for sequencing was blood. This receptor was obtained from a woman aged 70 to 79 in good health. The CDR3 is CASSLVGRGGGYTF. The DNA of the CDR3 is TGTGCCAGCAGCTTAGTTGGCAGGGGGGGCGGCTACACCTTC.